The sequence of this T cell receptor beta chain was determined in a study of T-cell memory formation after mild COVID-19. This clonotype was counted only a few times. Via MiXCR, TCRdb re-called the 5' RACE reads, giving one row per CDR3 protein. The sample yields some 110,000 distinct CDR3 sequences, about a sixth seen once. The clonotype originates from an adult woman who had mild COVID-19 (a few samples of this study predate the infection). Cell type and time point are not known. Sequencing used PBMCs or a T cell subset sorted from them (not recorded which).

The CDR3 DNA reads as TGTGCCAGCAGCCCTGTACTAGAAGAGACCCAGTACTTC. Amino acid sequence: CASSPVLEETQYF. The V gene is TRBV7-9, the J gene TRBJ2-5, with a possible D match to TRBD2 (5 bases). Germline CDR1 reads SEHNR; CDR2 reads FQNEAQ (reference sequence). V was trimmed by 5 bases and J by 3 bases, leaving 10 bases between them. The CDR3 runs to 13 residues. The full variable domain, with the rest looked up from reference TRBV7-9 and TRBJ2-5, is DTGVSQNPRHKITKRGQNVTFRCDPISEHNRLYWYRQTLGQGPEFLTYFQNEAQLEKSRLLSDRFSAERPKGSFSTLEIQRTEQGDSAMYLCASSPVLEETQYFGPGTRLLVL.